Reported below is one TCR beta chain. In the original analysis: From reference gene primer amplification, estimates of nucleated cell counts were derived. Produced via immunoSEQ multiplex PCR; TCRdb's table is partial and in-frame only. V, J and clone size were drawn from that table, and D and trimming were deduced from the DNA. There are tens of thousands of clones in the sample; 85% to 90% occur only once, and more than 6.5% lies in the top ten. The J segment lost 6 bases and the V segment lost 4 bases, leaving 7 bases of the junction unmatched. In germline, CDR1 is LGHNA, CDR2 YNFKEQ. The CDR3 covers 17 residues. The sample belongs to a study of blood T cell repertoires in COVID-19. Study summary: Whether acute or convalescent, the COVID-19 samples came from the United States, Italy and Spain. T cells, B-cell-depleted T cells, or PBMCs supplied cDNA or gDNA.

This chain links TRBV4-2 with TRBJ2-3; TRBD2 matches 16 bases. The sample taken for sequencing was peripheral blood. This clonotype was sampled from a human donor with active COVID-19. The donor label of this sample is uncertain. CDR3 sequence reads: CASSRGLAGGPWDTQYF. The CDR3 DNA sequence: TGTGCCAGCAGCCGGGGACTAGCGGGGGGGCCATGGGATACGCAGTATTTT.